This passage covers 13 T cell receptor beta chains from one sample sequenced in a study of blood T cells in healthy people across ages. Together with a sample-barcoded 5' primer, a J-beta primer mix was included in a second PCR lasting about 7 to 11 cycles. TCRdb re-called the 5' RACE reads through MiXCR, storing one row per CDR3 protein. Of hundreds of thousands of distinct CDR3 sequences in the sample, around 20% were seen once. Material: blood. These receptors all stem from a man in his 70s in good health.

This clonotype appeared a few times. V is TRBV28 and J is TRBJ1-3, with a tentative D call TRBD1 (5 bases). Germline V gene sequence: CDR1 MDHEN, CDR2 SYDVKM. Trimming left V 3 bases short and J 0 bases short, with 9 bases between. The CDR3 runs to 15 residues. CDR3 sequence reads: CASSFDRLSGNTIYF. CDR3 coding DNA: TGTGCCAGCAGTTTTGACAGACTCTCTGGAAACACCATATATTTT.

This sequence joins TRBV20-1 and TRBJ2-7; 8 nucleotides align to TRBD1. The CDR3 sequence is 17 residues long. The V segment lost 6 bases and the J segment 4 bases; nucleotides outside the gene matches: 20. CDR1 and CDR2 (germline): DFQATT, SNEGSKA (reference sequence). The CDR3 DNA is TGCAGTGCCTACATCGACAGGGGAAAATCTTTAGGATACGAGCAGTACTTC. Its translation is CSAYIDRGKSLGYEQYF.

This clonotype was observed at least ten times. The chain has TRBV12-3 or TRBV12-4 and TRBJ2-1, with D tentatively TRBD1 (6 bases). The CDR3 totals 12 residues. V lost 3 bases and J lost 10, with 10 bases in between. CDR3 sequence (DNA): TGTGCCAGCAGTTTCACCGGGACAGAGCAGTTCTTC. It is translated as CASSFTGTEQFF.

This clonotype was picked up a small number of times. The J gene is TRBJ2-7, the V gene TRBV7-2; 16 bases align to TRBD2. CDR1 is SGHTA, CDR2 FQGNSA, per germline. The V and J ends lost 3 bases and 4 bases, in that order; junction bases with no gene match: 15. This CDR3 is 20 amino acids long. CDR3 residues: CASSLRHPGLAGGPGYEQYF. As DNA, the CDR3 is TGTGCCAGCAGCTTGCGTCATCCGGGACTAGCGGGAGGGCCGGGTTACGAGCAGTACTTC.

The V call is TRBV28, the J call TRBJ2-3, with unresolved D. The CDR3 covers 15 residues. V shed 2 bases and J shed 2 bases, with 11 bases lying between them. Per the germline V gene, CDR1 is MDHEN and CDR2 is SYDVKM. CDR3 nucleotide sequence: TGTGCCAGCAGTTTACCGGCAGGCTCCACAGATACGCAGTATTTT. The encoded protein is CASSLPAGSTDTQYF. Full variable domain (remainder filled in from reference TRBV28 and TRBJ2-3): DVKVTQSSRYLVKRTGEKVFLECVQDMDHENMFWYRQDPGLGLRLIYFSYDVKMKEKGDIPEGYSVSREKKERFSLILESASTNQTSMYLCASSLPAGSTDTQYFGPGTRLTVL.

The CDR3 here is CASSPPRPTSGRKQETQYF. The CDR3 DNA reads TGTGCCAGCAGCCCACCCCGCCCGACTAGCGGCAGGAAGCAAGAGACCCAGTACTTC. V gene TRBV5-6 combines with J gene TRBJ2-5; 9 bases line up with TRBD2. CDR1 is SGHDT and CDR2 is YYEEEE in the germline V gene. CDR3 length equals 19 residues. V gave up 4 bases and J gave up 2 bases; unmatched junction bases: 18. Full variable domain (missing parts from reference TRBV5-6 and TRBJ2-5): DAGVTQSPTHLIKTRGQQVTLRCSPKSGHDTVSWYQQALGQGPQFIFQYYEEEERQRGNFPDRFSGHQFPNYSSELNVNALLLGDSALYLCASSPPRPTSGRKQETQYFGPGTRLLVL.

This sequence joins TRBV4-1 and TRBJ2-6; TRBD1 is a possible D gene (6 bases). The ends were cut back, 5 bases at V and 0 bases at J, with 8 bases in the middle. This CDR3 has 15 residues. Looked up from germline, CDR1 is MGHRA and CDR2 is YSYEKL. The CDR3 protein is CASSTGSSGANVLTF. CDR3 bases: TGCGCCAGCAGCACAGGGAGCTCTGGGGCCAACGTCCTGACTTTC.

This clonotype was picked up a small number of times. The chain couples TRBV3-1 to TRBJ2-5, with D unresolved. CDR1 and CDR2 (germline): LGHDT, YNNKEL (reference sequence). The CDR3 has 15 residues. Trimming took 1 base from V and 5 from J, leaving 14 bases between them. The chain's CDR3 is CASSQAPKGLETQYF. DNA for the CDR3: TGTGCCAGCAGCCAAGCTCCTAAAGGGTTGGAGACCCAGTACTTC.

This clonotype was picked up a small number of times. This chain links TRBV29-1 with TRBJ2-5, with D possibly matching TRBD1 (5 bases). Trimming left V 4 bases short and J 4 bases short, with 16 bases between. The germline CDR1 and CDR2 sequences are SQVTM and ANQGSEA. The CDR3 is 14 residues long. In DNA form, the CDR3 reads TGCAGCGTTGTCTTGTTGGCAAGGGGAGAGACCCAGTACTTC. Protein sequence: CSVVLLARGETQYF. Supplemented by reference TRBV29-1 and TRBJ2-5, the full variable domain reads SAVISQKPSRDICQRGTSLTIQCQVDSQVTMMFWYRQQPGQSLTLIATANQGSEATYESGFVIDKFPISRPNLTFSTLTVSNMSPEDSSIYLCSVVLLARGETQYFGPGTRLLVL.

On this clonotype itself: Being one base from a much bigger clone, this may be a read error. V usage is TRBV6-6 and J usage is TRBJ2-1; TRBD2 agrees at 11 bases. The DNA end is more similar to TRBJ2-7, so the J call may be wrong. Germline CDR1 MNHNY, CDR2 SVGAGI (reference sequence). The CDR3 has 14 residues. Written as DNA, the CDR3 is TGTGCCAGCAACCACGGGACTAGCGGCTACGAGCAGTACTTC. Translation gives CASNHGTSGYEQYF.

A few counts support this clonotype. V usage is TRBV24-1 and J usage is TRBJ2-3, with D unclear. The V gene's germline CDR1 is KGHDR and CDR2 SFDVKD. The CDR3 covers 13 residues. Deletions cut 4 bases from V and 10 bases from J, with 14 bases between. For the CDR3, the DNA is TGTGCCACCAGTGACCCAGTTCGTACGGCGCAGTATTTT. The encoded protein is CATSDPVRTAQYF.

This chain joins TRBV5-1 and TRBJ2-2; tentatively, D is TRBD2 (6 bases). Trimming removed 2 bases from V and 5 bases from J, with 10 bases in between. The CDR3 has 14 amino acids. Germline CDR1 reads SGHRS; CDR2 reads YFSETQ. CDR3 in DNA: TGCGCCAGCAGCTTTGTGGGAGGTACCGGGGAGCTGTTTTTT. It specifies CASSFVGGTGELFF.

This clonotype was observed many times. The V gene is TRBV29-1, the J gene TRBJ2-7; 8 positions agree with TRBD1. The CDR3 runs 11 residues. V gave up 7 bases and J gave up 5 bases; unmatched junction bases: 4. Germline V gene data show CDR1 as SQVTM and CDR2 as ANQGSEA. CDR3 sequence: CSAGTGNEQYF. The CDR3 coding sequence is TGCAGCGCCGGGACAGGCAACGAGCAGTACTTC.